Listed here is a single TCR beta chain. What it binds is unknown. V gave up 5 bases and J gave up 6 bases; unmatched junction bases: 13. Germline V gene sequence: CDR1 GTSNPN, CDR2 SVGIG (reference sequence). The CDR3 is 15 amino acids. This entry is derived from a study of long-term antiretroviral therapy in people with HIV. Whole-study findings and limits: The ART regimens used between the mid-2000s and the late 2010s may be less effective than current ones.

Everyone in the study who had HIV was treated in the United States. Run at survey level, the immunoSEQ assay was version v3.0. Sequencing efforts were directed toward 40,000-50,000 T-cell genomes per sample. The repertoire was sequenced with immunoSEQ multiplex PCR; TCRdb's copy has only in-frame clones and lacks some. The repertoire holds more than 5,500 clones, 65% to 80% seen once, with around a quarter in the top ten. The sequence was collected from a man aged 35 to 55 with HIV. The sequencing used unsorted PBMCs, collected 1.1 years after starting antiretroviral therapy. V usage is TRBV30 and J usage is TRBJ2-3; 8 nucleotides agree with TRBD2. The CDR3 DNA follows: TGTGCCTGGGGGGTGGGGGGACTAGGAGGGGATACGCAGTATTTT. Protein: CAWGVGGLGGDTQYF. The whole variable domain, filled in from reference TRBV30 and TRBJ2-3, reads SQTIHQWPATLVQPVGSPLSLECTVEGTSNPNLYWYRQAAGRGLQLLFYSVGIGQISSEVPQNLSASRPQDRQFILSSKKLLLSDSGFYLCAWGVGGLGGDTQYFGPGTRLTVL.